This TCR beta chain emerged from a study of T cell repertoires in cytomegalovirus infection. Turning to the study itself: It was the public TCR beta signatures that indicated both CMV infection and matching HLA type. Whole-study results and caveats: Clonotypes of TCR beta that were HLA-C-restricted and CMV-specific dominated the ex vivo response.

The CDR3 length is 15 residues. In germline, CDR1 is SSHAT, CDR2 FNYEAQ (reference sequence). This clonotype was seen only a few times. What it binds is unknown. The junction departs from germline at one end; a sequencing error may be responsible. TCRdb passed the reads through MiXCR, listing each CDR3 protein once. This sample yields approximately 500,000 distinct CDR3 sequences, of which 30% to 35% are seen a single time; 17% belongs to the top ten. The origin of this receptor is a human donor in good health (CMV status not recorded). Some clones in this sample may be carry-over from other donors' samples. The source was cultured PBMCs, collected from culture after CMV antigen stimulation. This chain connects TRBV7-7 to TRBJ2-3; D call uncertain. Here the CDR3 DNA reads TGTGCTAGCAGCTTAGGTGATACTAGCACAGATACGCAGTATTTT. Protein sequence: CASSLGDTSTDTQYF.